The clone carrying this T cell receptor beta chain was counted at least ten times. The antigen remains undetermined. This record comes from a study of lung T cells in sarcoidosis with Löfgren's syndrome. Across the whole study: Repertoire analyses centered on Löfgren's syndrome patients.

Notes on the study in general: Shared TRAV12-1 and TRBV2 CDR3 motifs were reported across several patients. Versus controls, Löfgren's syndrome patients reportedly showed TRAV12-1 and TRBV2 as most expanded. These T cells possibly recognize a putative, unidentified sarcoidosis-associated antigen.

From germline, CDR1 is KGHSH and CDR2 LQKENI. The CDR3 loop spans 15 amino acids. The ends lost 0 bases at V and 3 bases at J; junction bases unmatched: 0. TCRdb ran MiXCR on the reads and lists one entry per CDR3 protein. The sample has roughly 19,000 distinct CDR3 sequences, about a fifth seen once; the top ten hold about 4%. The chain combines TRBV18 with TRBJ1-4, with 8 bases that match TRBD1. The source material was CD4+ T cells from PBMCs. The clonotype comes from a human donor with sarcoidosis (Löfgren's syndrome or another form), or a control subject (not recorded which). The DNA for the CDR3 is TGTGCCAGCTCACCACCGACAGGGGCTAATGAAAAACTGTTTTTT. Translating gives CASSPPTGANEKLFF. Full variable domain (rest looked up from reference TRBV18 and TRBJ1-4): NAGVMQNPRHLVRRRGQEARLRCSPMKGHSHVYWYRQLPEEGLKFMVYLQKENIIDESGMPKERFSAEFPKEGPSILRIQQVVRGDSAAYFCASSPPTGANEKLFFGSGTQLSVL.